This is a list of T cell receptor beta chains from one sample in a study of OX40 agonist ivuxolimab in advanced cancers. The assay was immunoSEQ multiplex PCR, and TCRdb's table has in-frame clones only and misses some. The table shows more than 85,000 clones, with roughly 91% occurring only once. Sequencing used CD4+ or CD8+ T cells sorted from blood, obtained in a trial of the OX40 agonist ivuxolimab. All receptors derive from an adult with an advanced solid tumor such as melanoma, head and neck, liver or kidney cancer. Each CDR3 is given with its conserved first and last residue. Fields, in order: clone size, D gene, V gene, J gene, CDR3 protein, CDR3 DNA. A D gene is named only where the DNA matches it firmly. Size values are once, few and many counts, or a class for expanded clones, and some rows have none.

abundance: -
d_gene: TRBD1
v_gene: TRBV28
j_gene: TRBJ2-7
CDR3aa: CASTLRGPLREQYF
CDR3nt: TGTGCCAGCACCCTCAGGGGGCCCCTCCGCGAGCAGTACTTC

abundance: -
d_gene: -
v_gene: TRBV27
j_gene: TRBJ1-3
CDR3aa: CASSLGRGSGNTIYF
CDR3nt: TGTGCCAGCAGTTTAGGACGTGGCTCTGGAAACACCATATATTTT

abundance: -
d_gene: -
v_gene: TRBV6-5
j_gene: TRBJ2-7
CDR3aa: CASNLGGVHYEQYF
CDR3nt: TGTGCCAGCAACTTGGGGGGAGTCCACTACGAGCAGTACTTC

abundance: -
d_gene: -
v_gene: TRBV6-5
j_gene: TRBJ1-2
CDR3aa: CASGRTRHYGYTF
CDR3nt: TGTGCCAGCGGAAGGACTCGGCACTATGGCTACACCTTC

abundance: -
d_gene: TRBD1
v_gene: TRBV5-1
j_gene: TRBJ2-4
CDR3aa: CASSLEPIRGTKNIQYF
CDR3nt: TGCGCCAGCAGCTTGGAACCCATCAGGGGGACCAAAAACATTCAGTACTTC

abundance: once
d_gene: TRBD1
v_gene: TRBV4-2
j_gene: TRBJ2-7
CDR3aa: CASSRGVAVTGTDEQYF
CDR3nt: TGTGCCAGCAGCCGTGGAGTGGCTGTGACAGGGACAGACGAGCAGTACTTC

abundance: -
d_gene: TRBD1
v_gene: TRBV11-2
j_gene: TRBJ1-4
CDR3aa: CASSVQGTLNNEKLFF
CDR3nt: TGTGCCAGCAGCGTACAGGGGACCTTAAACAATGAAAAACTGTTTTTT

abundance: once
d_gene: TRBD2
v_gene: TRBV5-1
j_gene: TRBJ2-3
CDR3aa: CASRSGASTDTQYF
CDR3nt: TGCGCCAGCAGAAGCGGGGCTAGCACAGATACGCAGTATTTT

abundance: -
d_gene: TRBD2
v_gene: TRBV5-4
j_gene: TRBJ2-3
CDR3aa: CASSLRLAATDTQYF
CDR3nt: TGTGCCAGCAGCTTAAGACTAGCGGCCACAGATACGCAGTATTTT

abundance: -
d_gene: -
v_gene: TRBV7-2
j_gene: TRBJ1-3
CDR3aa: CASSTSPLTGNTIYF
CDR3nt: TGTGCCAGCAGTACAAGTCCTTTAACGGGAAACACCATATATTTT

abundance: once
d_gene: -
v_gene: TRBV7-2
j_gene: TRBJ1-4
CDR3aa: CASSLSRTASGEKLFF
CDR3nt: TGTGCCAGCAGCTTATCCCGGACGGCGTCTGGTGAAAAACTGTTTTTT

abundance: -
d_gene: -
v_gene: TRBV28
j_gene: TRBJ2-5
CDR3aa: CASSFRRRDETQYF
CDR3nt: TGTGCCAGCAGTTTTCGACGGAGGGATGAGACCCAGTACTTC

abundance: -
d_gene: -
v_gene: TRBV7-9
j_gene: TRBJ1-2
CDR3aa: CASSSGLESGYTF
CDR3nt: TGTGCCAGCAGCTCAGGTCTGGAATCTGGCTACACCTTC

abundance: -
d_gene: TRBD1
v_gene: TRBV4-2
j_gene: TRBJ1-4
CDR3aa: CASSPAGQGDEKLFF
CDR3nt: TGTGCCAGCAGCCCAGCGGGACAGGGAGATGAAAAACTGTTTTTT

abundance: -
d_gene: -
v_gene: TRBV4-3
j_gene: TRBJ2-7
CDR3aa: CASSQVGQGTYEQYF
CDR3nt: TGCGCCAGCAGCCAAGTTGGCCAGGGAACCTACGAGCAGTACTTC

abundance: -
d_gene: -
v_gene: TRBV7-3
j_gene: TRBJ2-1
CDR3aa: CASTPGRGNEQFF
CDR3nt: TGTGCCAGCACCCCGGGCAGGGGCAATGAGCAGTTCTTC

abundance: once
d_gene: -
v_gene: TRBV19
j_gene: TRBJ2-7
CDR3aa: CASSISPGAPYEQYF
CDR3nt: TGTGCCAGTAGTATATCTCCAGGGGCCCCCTACGAGCAGTACTTC

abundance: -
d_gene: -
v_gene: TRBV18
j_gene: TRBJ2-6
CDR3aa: CASSRVNSGANVLTF
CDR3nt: TGTGCCAGCTCACGGGTAAACTCTGGGGCCAACGTCCTGACTTTC

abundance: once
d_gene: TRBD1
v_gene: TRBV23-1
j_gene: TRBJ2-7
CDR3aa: CASSPRQGIRKIYEQYF
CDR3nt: TGCGCCAGCAGTCCAAGACAGGGTATTCGGAAGATCTACGAGCAGTACTTC

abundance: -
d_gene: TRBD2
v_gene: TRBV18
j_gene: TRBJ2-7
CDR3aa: CASSQAGALNYEQYF
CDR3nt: TGTGCCAGCTCTCAAGCGGGGGCACTCAACTACGAGCAGTACTTC

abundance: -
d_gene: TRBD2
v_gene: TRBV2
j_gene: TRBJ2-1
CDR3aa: CASSRAGGAYNEQFF
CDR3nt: TGTGCCAGCAGTAGAGCGGGAGGCGCCTACAATGAGCAGTTCTTC

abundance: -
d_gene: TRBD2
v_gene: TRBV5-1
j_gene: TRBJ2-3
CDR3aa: CASSWGLAGGGTDTQYF
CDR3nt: TGCGCCAGCAGCTGGGGACTAGCGGGAGGAGGCACAGATACGCAGTATTTT

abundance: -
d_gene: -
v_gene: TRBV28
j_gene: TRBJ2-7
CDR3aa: CASTGNYEQYF
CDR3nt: TGTGCCAGCACCGGGAACTACGAGCAGTACTTC

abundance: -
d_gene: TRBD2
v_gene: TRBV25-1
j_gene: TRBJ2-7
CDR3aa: CASRASGSIYEQYF
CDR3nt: TGTGCCAGCAGGGCTAGCGGGAGCATCTACGAGCAGTACTTC

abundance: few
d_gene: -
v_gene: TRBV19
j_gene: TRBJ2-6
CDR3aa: CASSFDSSGANVLTF
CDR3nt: TGTGCCAGTAGTTTTGACTCGTCTGGGGCCAACGTCCTGACTTTC

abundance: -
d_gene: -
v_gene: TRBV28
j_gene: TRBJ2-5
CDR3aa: CATQGVETQYF
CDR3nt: TGTGCCACACAAGGGGTAGAGACCCAGTACTTC

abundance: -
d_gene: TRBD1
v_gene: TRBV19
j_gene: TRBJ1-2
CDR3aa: CASSMGTGHGYTF
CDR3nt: TGTGCCAGTAGTATGGGGACAGGGCATGGCTACACCTTC

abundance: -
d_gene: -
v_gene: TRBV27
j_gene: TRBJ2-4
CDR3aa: CASSLSLAKNIQYF
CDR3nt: TGTGCCAGCAGTCTATCCCTAGCCAAAAACATTCAGTACTTC

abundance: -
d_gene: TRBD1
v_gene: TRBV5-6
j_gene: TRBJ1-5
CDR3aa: CASSRAGTGGLGNQPQHF
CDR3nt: TGTGCCAGCAGCAGGGCCGGGACAGGGGGTTTGGGAAATCAGCCCCAGCATTTT

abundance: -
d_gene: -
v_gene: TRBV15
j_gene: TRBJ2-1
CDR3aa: CATSRDNGNNEQFF
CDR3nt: TGTGCCACCAGCAGAGATAATGGGAACAATGAGCAGTTCTTC

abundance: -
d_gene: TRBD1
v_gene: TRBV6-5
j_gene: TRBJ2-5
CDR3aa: CATGQGQETQYF
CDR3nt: TGTGCCACCGGACAGGGACAAGAGACCCAGTACTTC

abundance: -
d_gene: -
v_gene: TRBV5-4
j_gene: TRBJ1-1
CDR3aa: CASSLDPGGNTEAFF
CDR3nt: TGTGCCAGCAGCTTGGATCCGGGCGGGAACACTGAAGCTTTCTTT

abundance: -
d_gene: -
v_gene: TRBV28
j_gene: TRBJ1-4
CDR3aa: CASSQGIEEKLFF
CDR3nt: TGTGCCAGCAGTCAGGGCATCGAGGAAAAACTGTTTTTT

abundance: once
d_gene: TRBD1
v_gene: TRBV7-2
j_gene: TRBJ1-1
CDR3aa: CASSNRDRGLAFF
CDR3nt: TGTGCCAGCAGCAACCGGGACAGGGGGCTAGCTTTCTTT

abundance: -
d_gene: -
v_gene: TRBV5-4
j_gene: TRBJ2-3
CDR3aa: CASSLAESTQYF
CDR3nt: TGTGCCAGCAGCTTGGCGGAGTCCACGCAGTATTTT

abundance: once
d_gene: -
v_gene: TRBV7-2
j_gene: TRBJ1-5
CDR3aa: CASSLRDGSNQPQHF
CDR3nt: TGTGCCAGCAGCTTGCGGGACGGGAGCAATCAGCCCCAGCATTTT

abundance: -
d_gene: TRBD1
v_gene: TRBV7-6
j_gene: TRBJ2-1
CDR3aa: CASSWGTGFTSEQFF
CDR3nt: TGTGCCAGCAGCTGGGGGACAGGGTTTACGAGTGAGCAGTTCTTC

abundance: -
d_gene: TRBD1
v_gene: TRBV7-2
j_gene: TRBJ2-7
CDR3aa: CASQFAGGSEQYF
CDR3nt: TGTGCCAGCCAGTTCGCAGGGGGAAGCGAGCAGTACTTC

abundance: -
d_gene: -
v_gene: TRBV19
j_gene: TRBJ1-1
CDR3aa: CASGIRNTEAFF
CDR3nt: TGTGCCAGCGGAATACGGAACACTGAAGCTTTCTTT

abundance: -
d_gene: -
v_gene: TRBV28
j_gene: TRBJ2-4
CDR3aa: CASSFGEAKNIQYF
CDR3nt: TGTGCCAGCAGTTTCGGTGAAGCCAAAAACATTCAGTACTTC

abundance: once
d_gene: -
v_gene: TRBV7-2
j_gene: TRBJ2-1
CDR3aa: CASSLVEGRRDEQFF
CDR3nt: TGTGCCAGCAGCTTAGTAGAGGGACGTCGCGATGAGCAGTTCTTC

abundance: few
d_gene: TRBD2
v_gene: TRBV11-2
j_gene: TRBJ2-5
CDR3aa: CASSLVLAGFQETQYF
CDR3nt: TGTGCCAGCAGCTTAGTTTTAGCGGGATTCCAAGAGACCCAGTACTTC

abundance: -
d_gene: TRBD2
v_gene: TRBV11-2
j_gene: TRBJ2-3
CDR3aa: CASSPGLAGGADTQYF
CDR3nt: TGTGCCAGCAGCCCGGGACTAGCGGGAGGGGCAGATACGCAGTATTTT

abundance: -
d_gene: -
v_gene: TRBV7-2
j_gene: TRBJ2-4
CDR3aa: CASSRGRGDIQYF
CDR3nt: TGTGCCAGCAGCCGGGGGCGGGGCGACATTCAGTACTTC

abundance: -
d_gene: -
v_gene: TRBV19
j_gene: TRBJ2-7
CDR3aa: CASSIQSTVGYEQYF
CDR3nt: TGTGCCAGTAGTATACAGTCAACGGTGGGCTACGAGCAGTACTTC

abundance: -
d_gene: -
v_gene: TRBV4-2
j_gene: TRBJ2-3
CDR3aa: CASSQKSGTLADTQYF
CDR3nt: TGTGCCAGCAGCCAAAAAAGCGGCACCTTGGCAGATACGCAGTATTTT

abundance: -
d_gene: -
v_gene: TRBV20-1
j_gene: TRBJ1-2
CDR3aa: CSAPGGGGYTF
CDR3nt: TGCAGTGCCCCGGGGGGGGGTGGCTACACCTTC

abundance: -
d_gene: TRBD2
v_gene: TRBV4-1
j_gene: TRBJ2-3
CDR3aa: CASSRGQLAGGTDTQYF
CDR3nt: TGCGCCAGCAGCCGAGGCCAACTAGCGGGAGGCACAGATACGCAGTATTTT

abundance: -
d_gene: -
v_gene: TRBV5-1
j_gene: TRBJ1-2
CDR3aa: CASSQRTDLNYGYTF
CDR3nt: TGCGCCAGCAGCCAAAGGACGGACCTTAACTATGGCTACACCTTC